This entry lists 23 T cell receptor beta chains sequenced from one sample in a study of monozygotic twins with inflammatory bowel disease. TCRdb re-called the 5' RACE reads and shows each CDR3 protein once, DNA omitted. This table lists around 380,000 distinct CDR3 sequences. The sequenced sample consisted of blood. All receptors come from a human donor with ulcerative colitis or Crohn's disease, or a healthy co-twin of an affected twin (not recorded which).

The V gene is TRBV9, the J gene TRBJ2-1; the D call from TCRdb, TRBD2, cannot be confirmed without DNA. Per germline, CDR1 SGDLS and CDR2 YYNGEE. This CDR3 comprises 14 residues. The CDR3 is CASSVEGGSVEQFF.

This chain's CDR3 is CASSPLGLAGTDTQYF. The V call is TRBV4-2, the J call TRBJ2-3. The CDR3 length is 16 residues. Germline CDR1 is LGHNA and CDR2 is YNFKEQ.

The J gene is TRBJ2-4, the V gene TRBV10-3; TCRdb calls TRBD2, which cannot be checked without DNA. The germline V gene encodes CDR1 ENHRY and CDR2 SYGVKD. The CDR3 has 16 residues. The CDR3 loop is CAISDEGAGHQNIQYF.

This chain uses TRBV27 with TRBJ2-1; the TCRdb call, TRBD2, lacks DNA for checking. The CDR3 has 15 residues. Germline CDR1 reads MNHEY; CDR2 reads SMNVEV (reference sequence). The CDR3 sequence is CASGLTRTPWNDQFF.

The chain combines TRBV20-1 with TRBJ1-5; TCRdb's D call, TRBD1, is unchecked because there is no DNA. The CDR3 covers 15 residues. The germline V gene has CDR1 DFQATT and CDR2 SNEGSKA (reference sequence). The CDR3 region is CSARDFRVSNQPQHF.

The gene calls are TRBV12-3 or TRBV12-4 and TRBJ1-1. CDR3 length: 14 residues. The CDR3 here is CASSVGVLNTEAFF.

This chain's CDR3 is CSASIEGDYGYTF. V and J are TRBV20-1 and TRBJ1-2. Germline V gene lookup returns CDR1 DFQATT and CDR2 SNEGSKA (reference sequence). The CDR3 has 13 amino acids.

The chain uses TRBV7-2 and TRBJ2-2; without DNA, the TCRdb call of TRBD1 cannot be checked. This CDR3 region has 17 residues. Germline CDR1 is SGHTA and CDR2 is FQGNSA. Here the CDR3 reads CASSLEIWTAIGGELFF.

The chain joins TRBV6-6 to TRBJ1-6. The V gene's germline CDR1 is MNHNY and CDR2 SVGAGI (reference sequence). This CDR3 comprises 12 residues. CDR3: CASSYLGSPLHF.

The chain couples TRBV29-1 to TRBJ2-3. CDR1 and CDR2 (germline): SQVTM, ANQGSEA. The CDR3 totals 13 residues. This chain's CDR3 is CSVLVPLTDTQYF.

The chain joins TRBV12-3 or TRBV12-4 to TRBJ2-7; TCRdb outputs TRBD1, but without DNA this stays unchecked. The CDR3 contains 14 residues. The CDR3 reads CASSFPRGYAEQYF.

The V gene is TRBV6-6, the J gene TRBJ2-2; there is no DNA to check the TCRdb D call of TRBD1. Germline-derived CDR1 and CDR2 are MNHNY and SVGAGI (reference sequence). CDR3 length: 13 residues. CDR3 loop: CATRTENTGELFF.

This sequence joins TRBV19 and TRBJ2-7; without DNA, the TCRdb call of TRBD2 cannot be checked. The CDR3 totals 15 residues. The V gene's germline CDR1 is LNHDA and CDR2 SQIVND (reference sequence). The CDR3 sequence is CASSAGGVLTYEQYF.

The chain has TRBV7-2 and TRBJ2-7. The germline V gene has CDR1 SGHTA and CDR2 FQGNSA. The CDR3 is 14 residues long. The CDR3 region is CASSFGGRSYEQYF.

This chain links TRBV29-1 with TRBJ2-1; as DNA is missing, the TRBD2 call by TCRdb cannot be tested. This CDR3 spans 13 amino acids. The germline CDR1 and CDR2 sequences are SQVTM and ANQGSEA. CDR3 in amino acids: CSVEWNWRDEQFF.

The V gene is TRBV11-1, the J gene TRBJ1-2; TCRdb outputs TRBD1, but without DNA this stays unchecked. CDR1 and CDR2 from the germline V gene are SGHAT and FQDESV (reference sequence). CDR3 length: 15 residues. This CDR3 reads CASSLEERGTDGYTF.

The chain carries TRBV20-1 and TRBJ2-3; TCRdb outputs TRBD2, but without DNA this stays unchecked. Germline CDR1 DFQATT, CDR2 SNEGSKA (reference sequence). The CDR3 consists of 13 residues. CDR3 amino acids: CSARGEYTDTQYF.

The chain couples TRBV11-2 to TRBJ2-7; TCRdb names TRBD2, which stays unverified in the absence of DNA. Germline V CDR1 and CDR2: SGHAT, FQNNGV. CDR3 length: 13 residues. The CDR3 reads CASTTTGAYEQYF.

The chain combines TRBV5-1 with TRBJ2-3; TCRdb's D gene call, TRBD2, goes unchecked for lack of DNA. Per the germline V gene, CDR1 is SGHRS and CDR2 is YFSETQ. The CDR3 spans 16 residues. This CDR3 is CASAVVAARSTDTQYF.

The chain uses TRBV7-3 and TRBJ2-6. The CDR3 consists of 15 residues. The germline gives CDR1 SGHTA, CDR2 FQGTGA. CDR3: CASSLMETGANVLTF.

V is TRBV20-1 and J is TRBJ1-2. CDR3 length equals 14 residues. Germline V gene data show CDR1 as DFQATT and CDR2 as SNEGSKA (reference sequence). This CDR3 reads CSARHPTRNYGYTF.

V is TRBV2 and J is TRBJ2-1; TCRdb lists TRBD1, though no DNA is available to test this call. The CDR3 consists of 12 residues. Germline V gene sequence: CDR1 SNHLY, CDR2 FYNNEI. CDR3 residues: CASSKGGHEQFF.

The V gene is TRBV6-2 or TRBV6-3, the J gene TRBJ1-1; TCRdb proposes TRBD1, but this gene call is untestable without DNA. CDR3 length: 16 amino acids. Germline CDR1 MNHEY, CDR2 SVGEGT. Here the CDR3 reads CASRVRRDRGLPEAFF.